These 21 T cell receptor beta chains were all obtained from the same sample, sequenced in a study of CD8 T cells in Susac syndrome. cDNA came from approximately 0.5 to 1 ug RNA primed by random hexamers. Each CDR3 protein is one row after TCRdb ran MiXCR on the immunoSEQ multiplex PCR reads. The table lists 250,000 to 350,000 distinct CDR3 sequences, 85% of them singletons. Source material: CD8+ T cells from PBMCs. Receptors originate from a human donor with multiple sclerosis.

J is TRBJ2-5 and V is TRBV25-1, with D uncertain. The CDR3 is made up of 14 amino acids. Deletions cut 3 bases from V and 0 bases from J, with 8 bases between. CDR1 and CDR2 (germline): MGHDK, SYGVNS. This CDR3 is CASSEVGYQETQYF. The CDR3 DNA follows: TGTGCCAGCAGTGAGGTTGGGTACCAAGAGACCCAGTACTTC.

The CDR3 DNA reads TGTGCCAGCAGTTTTAGGGCTAGGAGAAAACAAGAGACCCAGTACTTC. Translation gives CASSFRARRKQETQYF. The J gene is TRBJ2-5, the V gene TRBV28; no clear D gene. The V end was cut by 3 bases, the J end by 2 bases, with 16 bases between. This CDR3 comprises 16 residues. Germline V CDR1 and CDR2: MDHEN, SYDVKM.

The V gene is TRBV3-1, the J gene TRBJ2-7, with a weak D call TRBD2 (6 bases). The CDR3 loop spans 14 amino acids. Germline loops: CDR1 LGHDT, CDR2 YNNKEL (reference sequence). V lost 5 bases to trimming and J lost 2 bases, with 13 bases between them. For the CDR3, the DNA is TGTGCCAGCAGCTGGCGCGGAGGGACCTACGAGCAGTACTTC. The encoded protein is CASSWRGGTYEQYF.

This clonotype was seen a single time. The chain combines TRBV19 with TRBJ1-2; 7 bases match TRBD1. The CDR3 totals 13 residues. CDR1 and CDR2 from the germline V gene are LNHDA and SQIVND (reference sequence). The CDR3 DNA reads TGTGCTGCCGGCTGGCAGGGGGTCGATGGCTACACCTTC. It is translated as CAAGWQGVDGYTF.

CDR3 in DNA: TGTGCCATCAGGACCGGGACAGGGCTCACCGGGGAGCTGTTTTTT. Its translation: CAIRTGTGLTGELFF. The gene calls are TRBV10-3 and TRBJ2-2, with 9 bases aligning to TRBD1. Trimming at V came to 6 bases and at J to 4 bases, leaving 6 bases not matched to a gene. Looked up from germline, CDR1 is ENHRY and CDR2 is SYGVKD. This CDR3 is 15 amino acids long.

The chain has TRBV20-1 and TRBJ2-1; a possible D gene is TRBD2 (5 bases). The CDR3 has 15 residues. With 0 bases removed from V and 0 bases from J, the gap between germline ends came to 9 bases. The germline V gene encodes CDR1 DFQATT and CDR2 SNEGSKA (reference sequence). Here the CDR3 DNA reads TGCAGTGCTAGAGACATGGGGAGCTCCTACAATGAGCAGTTCTTC. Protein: CSARDMGSSYNEQFF.

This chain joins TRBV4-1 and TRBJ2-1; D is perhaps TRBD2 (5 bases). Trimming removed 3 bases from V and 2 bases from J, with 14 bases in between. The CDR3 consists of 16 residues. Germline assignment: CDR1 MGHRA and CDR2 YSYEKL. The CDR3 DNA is TGCGCCAGCAGCCAGTATTACCGGGAACCCTACAATGAGCAGTTCTTC. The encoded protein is CASSQYYREPYNEQFF.

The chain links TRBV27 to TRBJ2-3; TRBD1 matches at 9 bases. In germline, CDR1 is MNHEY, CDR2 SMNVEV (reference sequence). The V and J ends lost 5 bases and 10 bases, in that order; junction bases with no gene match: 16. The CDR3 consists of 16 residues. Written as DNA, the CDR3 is TGTGCCAGCAGTCCTTCCACGGGACAGGGTTTCTACGCGCAGTATTTT. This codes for CASSPSTGQGFYAQYF.

The CDR3 sequence: CASSRTSGTGGELFF. CDR3 bases: TGTGCCAGCAGCAGGACTAGCGGGACTGGCGGGGAGCTGTTTTTT. This sequence joins TRBV12-3 or TRBV12-4 and TRBJ2-2; the match to TRBD2 covers 12 bases. The CDR3 totals 15 residues. Germline trimming cut 6 bases from V and 7 bases from J; bases unmatched to any gene: 6.

The CDR3 DNA sequence: TGTGCCAGCAGTTTGGACAGGGACGAGGACAATGAGCAGTTCTTC. Translation: CASSLDRDEDNEQFF. V usage is TRBV27 and J usage is TRBJ2-1; 8 positions agree with TRBD1. J lost 5 bases, V lost 3 bases, and 6 bases had no gene match. CDR3 length: 15 amino acids. In germline, CDR1 is MNHEY, CDR2 SMNVEV (reference sequence).

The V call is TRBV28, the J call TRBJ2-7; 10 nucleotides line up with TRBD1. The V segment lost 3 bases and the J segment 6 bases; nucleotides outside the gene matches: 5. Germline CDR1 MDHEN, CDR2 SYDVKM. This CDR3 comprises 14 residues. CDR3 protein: CASSLEDRGAEQYF. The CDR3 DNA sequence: TGTGCCAGCAGTTTGGAGGACAGGGGGGCCGAGCAGTACTTC.

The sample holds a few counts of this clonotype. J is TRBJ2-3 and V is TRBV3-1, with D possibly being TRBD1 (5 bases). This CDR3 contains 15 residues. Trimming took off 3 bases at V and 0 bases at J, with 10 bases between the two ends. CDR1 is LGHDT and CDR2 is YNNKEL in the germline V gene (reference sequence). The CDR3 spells CASSHGHSSTDTQYF. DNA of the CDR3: TGTGCCAGCAGCCACGGACATTCTAGCACAGATACGCAGTATTTT.

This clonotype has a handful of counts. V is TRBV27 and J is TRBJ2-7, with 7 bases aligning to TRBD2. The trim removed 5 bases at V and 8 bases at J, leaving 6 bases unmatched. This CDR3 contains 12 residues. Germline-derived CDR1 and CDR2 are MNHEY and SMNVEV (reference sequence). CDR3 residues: CASSPPGGKQYF. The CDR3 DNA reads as TGTGCCAGCAGTCCGCCCGGGGGGAAGCAGTACTTC.

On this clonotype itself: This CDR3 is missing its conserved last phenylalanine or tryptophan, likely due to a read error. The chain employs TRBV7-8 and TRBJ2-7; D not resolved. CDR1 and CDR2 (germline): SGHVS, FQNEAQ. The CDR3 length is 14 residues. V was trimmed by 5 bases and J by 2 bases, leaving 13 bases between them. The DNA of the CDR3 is TGTGCCAGCAGCACCCCGCTTTTACCCTACGAGCAGTACCTC. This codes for CASSTPLLPYEQYL.

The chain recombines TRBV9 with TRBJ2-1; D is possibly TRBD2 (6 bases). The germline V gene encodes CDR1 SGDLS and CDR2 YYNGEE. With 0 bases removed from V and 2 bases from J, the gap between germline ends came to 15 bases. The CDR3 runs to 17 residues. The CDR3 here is CASSVDFGTGTYNEQFF. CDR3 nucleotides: TGTGCCAGCAGCGTAGATTTCGGGACTGGCACCTACAATGAGCAGTTCTTC.

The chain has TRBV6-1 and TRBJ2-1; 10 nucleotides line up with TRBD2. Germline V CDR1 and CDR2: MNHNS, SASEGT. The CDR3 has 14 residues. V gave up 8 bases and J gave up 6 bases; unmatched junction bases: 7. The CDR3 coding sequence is TGTGCCAGCGACACTAGCGGGATCGTCAATGAGCAGTTCTTC. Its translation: CASDTSGIVNEQFF.

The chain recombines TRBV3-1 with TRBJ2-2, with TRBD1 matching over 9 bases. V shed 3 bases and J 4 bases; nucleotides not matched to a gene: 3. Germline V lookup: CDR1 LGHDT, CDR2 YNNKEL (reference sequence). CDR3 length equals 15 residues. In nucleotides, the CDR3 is TGTGCCAGCAGCCACCGGACAGGGGTCACCGGGGAGCTGTTTTTT. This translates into CASSHRTGVTGELFF.

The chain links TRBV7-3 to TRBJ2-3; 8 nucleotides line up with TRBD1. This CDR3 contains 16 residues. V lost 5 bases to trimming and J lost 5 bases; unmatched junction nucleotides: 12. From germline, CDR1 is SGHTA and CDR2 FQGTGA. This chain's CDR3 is CASSTLRGQGRDTQYF. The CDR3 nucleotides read TGTGCCAGCAGCACCCTTCGCGGACAGGGCCGAGATACGCAGTATTTT.

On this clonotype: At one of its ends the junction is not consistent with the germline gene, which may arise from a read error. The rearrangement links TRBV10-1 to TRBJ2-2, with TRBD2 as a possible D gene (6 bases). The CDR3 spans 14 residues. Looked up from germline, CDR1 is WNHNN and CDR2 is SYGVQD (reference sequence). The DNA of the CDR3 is TGCGCCGGCAGTGGGGGGTTCGGCACCGGGGAGCTGTTTTTT. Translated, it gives CAGSGGFGTGELFF.

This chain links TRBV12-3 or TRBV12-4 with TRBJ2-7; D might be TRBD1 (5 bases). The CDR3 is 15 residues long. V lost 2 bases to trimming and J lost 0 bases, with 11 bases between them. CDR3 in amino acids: CASSLMEQGSYEQYF. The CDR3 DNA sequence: TGTGCCAGCAGTTTAATGGAGCAGGGCTCCTACGAGCAGTACTTC.

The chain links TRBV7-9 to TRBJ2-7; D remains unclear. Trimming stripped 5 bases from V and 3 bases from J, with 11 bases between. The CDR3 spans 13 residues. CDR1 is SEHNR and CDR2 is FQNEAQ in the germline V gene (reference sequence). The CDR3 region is CASSPPNVYEQYF. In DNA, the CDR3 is TGTGCCAGCAGCCCCCCTAATGTCTACGAGCAGTACTTC.